This T cell receptor (beta chain) comes out of a study of T-cell reconstitution after alpha-beta-depleted transplantation in children. The authors prepared the TCRbeta library with unique molecular identifiers. TCRdb analysed the PCR reads with MiXCR anew, one entry per CDR3 protein. Of some 240,000 distinct CDR3 sequences listed, more than 7.5% are singletons. The length of the CDR3 is 12 residues. The germline V and J ends were trimmed by 2 bases and 4 bases, with 6 bases remaining between them. Germline CDR1 and CDR2: ENHRY and SYGVKD. This clonotype has ten or more counts. This TCR was sampled from a human donor who donated a stem cell graft to a child with SCID. The chain recombines TRBV10-3 with TRBJ2-7, with D hard to call. The input for sequencing was PBMCs from the stem cell graft donor, taken from the stem cell graft. CDR3 region: CAISEVGYEQYF. In nucleotides, the CDR3 is TGTGCCATCAGTGAGGTTGGGTACGAGCAGTACTTC.